These 7 T cell receptor beta chains were all obtained from the same sample, sequenced in a study of control samples from healthy donors and cancer patients. Sequencing used immunoSEQ multiplex PCR; TCRdb keeps in-frame clones, though not all of them. This sample has 85,000 to 100,000 clones; roughly four fifths occur once, and the top ten carry approximately 2%. The sample comprised blood. These receptors were obtained from a man in his fifties or sixties in good health.

In its sample, this clone was seen a few times. The chain uses TRBV5-1 and TRBJ2-1, with 8 positions matching TRBD2. From germline, CDR1 is SGHRS and CDR2 YFSETQ. The trim removed 4 bases at V and 4 bases at J, leaving 10 bases unmatched. CDR3 length: 16 residues. CDR3 amino acids: CASSLKGPSGYNEQFF. DNA of the CDR3: TGCGCCAGCAGCCTCAAGGGCCCTAGCGGGTACAATGAGCAGTTCTTC.

This clone appeared once. The V and J genes are TRBV11-2 and TRBJ2-1; TRBD2 might be the D (6 bases). Trimming pared 5 bases from V and 3 bases from J, leaving 14 bases between. CDR1 and CDR2 from the germline V gene are SGHAT and FQNNGV. This CDR3 is built from 15 residues. CDR3 bases: TGTGCCAGCAGCAACCGGGACTTCCTCTACAATGAGCAGTTCTTC. Amino acid sequence: CASSNRDFLYNEQFF.

V and J are TRBV9 and TRBJ1-2; possibly TRBD1 for D (5 bases). Germline CDR1 SGDLS, CDR2 YYNGEE. There are 15 residues in the CDR3. V was pared by 0 bases and J by 6 bases, with 15 bases between. In nucleotides, the CDR3 is TGTGCCAGCAGCGTAGGGACAACACGAGAGGATGGCTACACCTTC. This encodes CASSVGTTREDGYTF.

This sequence joins TRBV6-5 and TRBJ1-5, with D unresolved. The V and J ends lost 8 bases and 5 bases respectively, with 10 bases between them. The CDR3 is 12 residues long. CDR1 is MNHEY, CDR2 SVGAGI, per germline. The CDR3 DNA reads as TGTGCCAGCGGCTTGGGTTATCAGCCCCAGCATTTT. Its protein product is CASGLGYQPQHF.

The V and J genes are TRBV12-3 or TRBV12-4 and TRBJ1-5; TRBD1 agrees at 7 bases. CDR3 length: 12 amino acids. V lost 7 bases, J lost 9 bases, and 6 bases stayed unmatched. CDR3 loop: CASNTGVGPQHF. The CDR3 nucleotides read TGTGCCAGCAACACAGGGGTGGGGCCCCAGCATTTT.

This chain joins TRBV7-9 and TRBJ2-2; the match to TRBD2 covers 13 bases. Germline V lookup: CDR1 SEHNR, CDR2 FQNEAQ (reference sequence). The CDR3 totals 18 residues. V trimming: 5 bases; J trimming: 7 bases; junction bases outside the gene matches: 13. The CDR3 is CASSQYSRLAGGHGELFF. Written as DNA, the CDR3 is TGTGCCAGCAGCCAATACTCCCGACTAGCGGGGGGCCACGGGGAGCTGTTTTTT. The full variable domain, rest sourced from reference TRBV7-9 and TRBJ2-2, is DTGVSQNPRHKITKRGQNVTFRCDPISEHNRLYWYRQTLGQGPEFLTYFQNEAQLEKSRLLSDRFSAERPKGSFSTLEIQRTEQGDSAMYLCASSQYSRLAGGHGELFFGEGSRLTVL.

The rearrangement links TRBV6-5 to TRBJ2-2; D not certain. V lost 6 bases to trimming and J lost 0 bases, with 8 bases between them. The germline gives CDR1 MNHEY, CDR2 SVGAGI. This CDR3 is 14 amino acids long. DNA for the CDR3: TGTGCCAGCAGGAGAGAACCGAACACCGGGGAGCTGTTTTTT. Protein sequence: CASRREPNTGELFF.